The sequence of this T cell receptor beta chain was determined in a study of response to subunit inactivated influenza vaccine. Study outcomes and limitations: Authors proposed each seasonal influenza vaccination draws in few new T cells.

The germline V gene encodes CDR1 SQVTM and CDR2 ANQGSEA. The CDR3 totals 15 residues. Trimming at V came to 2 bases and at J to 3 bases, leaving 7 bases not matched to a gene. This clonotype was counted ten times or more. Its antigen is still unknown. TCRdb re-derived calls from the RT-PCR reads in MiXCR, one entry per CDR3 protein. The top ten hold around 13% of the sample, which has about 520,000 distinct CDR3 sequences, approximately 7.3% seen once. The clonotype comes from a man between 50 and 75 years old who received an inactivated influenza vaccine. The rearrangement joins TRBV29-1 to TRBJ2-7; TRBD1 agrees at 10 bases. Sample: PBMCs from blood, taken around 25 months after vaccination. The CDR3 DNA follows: TGCAGCGTTGAATCGGACAGGGGGGGTTTCTACGAGCAGTACTTC. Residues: CSVESDRGGFYEQYF.